Each of the 20 T cell receptor beta chains below was sequenced from the same sample in a study of T and B cells in COVID-19 patients. Blood genomic DNA input for TRB amplification was 250-500 ng. TRB rearrangements were amplified by multiplex PCR with BIOMED2 TRB-A/B primers. TCRdb fed the multiplex PCR reads into MiXCR, producing one record per CDR3 protein. The sample holds some 13,000 distinct CDR3 sequences, less than 35% seen once. The sequenced sample consisted of blood. These TCRs come from a human donor who had recovered from COVID-19.

By share of the sample, this clonotype is medium-sized. J is TRBJ2-3 and V is TRBV6-5; D is ambiguous. Looked up from germline, CDR1 is MNHEY and CDR2 is SVGAGI. V was shortened by 4 bases and J by 2 bases, with 7 bases between the two germline ends. CDR3 length: 13 residues. The CDR3 region is CASSFQDTDTQYF. CDR3 bases: TGTGCCAGCAGTTTTCAGGACACAGATACGCAGTATTTT.

The chain has TRBV19 and TRBJ2-7; 12 nucleotides agree with TRBD2. CDR3 size: 14 residues. Germline V CDR1 and CDR2: LNHDA, SQIVND (reference sequence). The junction had 8 bases not matched to a gene; V was cut back by 8 bases and J by 6 bases. The CDR3 spells CASVLAGGQGEQYF. CDR3 bases: TGTGCCAGTGTTCTAGCGGGGGGGCAAGGCGAGCAGTACTTC. Using reference TRBV19 and TRBJ2-7 for the parts outside the CDR3, the full variable domain is DGGITQSPKYLFRKEGQNVTLSCEQNLNHDAMYWYRQDPGQGLRLIYYSQIVNDFQKGDIAEGYSVSREKKESFPLTVTSAQKNPTAFYLCASVLAGGQGEQYFGPGTRLTVT.

The table lists this clonotype with many counts. The V call is TRBV5-6, the J call TRBJ1-6; D is perhaps TRBD1 (6 bases). The CDR3 spans 16 residues. Trimming removed 0 bases at V and 4 bases at J, with 11 bases between. Looked up from germline, CDR1 is SGHDT and CDR2 is YYEEEE. CDR3: CASSLVGGKYNSPLHF. The CDR3 DNA sequence: TGTGCCAGCAGCTTGGTAGGGGGGAAGTATAATTCACCCCTCCACTTT.

About this clonotype itself: This sequence may be a read error, since a much larger clone differs from it by one base. The CDR3 region is CASSYRTGEQFF. The CDR3 bases are TGTGCCAGCAGTTACCGGACTGGTGAGCAGTTCTTC. V gene TRBV27 combines with J gene TRBJ2-1; the D gene is possibly TRBD2 (5 bases). In germline, CDR1 is MNHEY, CDR2 SMNVEV (reference sequence). The length of the CDR3 is 12 residues. V shed 4 bases and J shed 9 bases, with 10 bases lying between them.

The rearrangement links TRBV29-1 to TRBJ2-7, with 13 bases lining up with TRBD2. The J call is uncertain, as TRBJ2-1 better fits the DNA end. This CDR3 is 12 amino acids long. Per germline, CDR1 SQVTM and CDR2 ANQGSEA. CDR3 amino acids: CSVGLAGDEQFF. In DNA, the CDR3 is TGCAGCGTCGGACTAGCGGGAGATGAGCAGTTCTTC.

In nucleotides, the CDR3 is TGTGCCATCCAGATAAACCCCACAGTTGGGACTGAAGCTTTCTTT. Amino acids: CAIQINPTVGTEAFF. The genes are TRBV10-3 and TRBJ1-1; the D is unclear. This CDR3 is 15 amino acids long. Germline CDR1 reads ENHRY; CDR2 reads SYGVKD. V was clipped by 8 bases and J by 5 bases, with 21 bases between them.

The chain is built from TRBV5-1 and TRBJ2-2, with D uncertain. This CDR3 contains 12 residues. The V end lost 6 bases, the J end lost 5 bases, and 8 bases lay between the germline ends. Germline lookup yields CDR1 SGHRS and CDR2 YFSETQ. This CDR3 is CASNSGTGELFF. DNA of the CDR3: TGCGCCAGCAACTCCGGGACCGGGGAGCTGTTTTTT.

V gene TRBV5-6 combines with J gene TRBJ1-1; D might be TRBD1 (5 bases). Germline V gene lookup returns CDR1 SGHDT and CDR2 YYEEEE. The CDR3 spans 15 residues. V gave up 3 bases and J gave up 0 bases, with 12 bases separating them. DNA of the CDR3: TGTGCCAGCAGCTCTCCGGGGCAAATGAACACTGAAGCTTTCTTT. Translation gives CASSSPGQMNTEAFF.

This clonotype ranks as medium-sized. The J gene is TRBJ2-2, the V gene TRBV19; tentative D call: TRBD1 (5 bases). V was trimmed by 5 bases and J by 7 bases, leaving 20 bases between them. CDR3 size: 16 residues. Germline loops: CDR1 LNHDA, CDR2 SQIVND (reference sequence). The CDR3 reads CASSRSVAGKGGELFF. The CDR3 DNA sequence: TGTGCCAGTAGTCGATCGGTGGCAGGGAAAGGCGGGGAGCTGTTTTTT. Together with reference TRBV19 and TRBJ2-2, the CDR3 gives the full variable domain: DGGITQSPKYLFRKEGQNVTLSCEQNLNHDAMYWYRQDPGQGLRLIYYSQIVNDFQKGDIAEGYSVSREKKESFPLTVTSAQKNPTAFYLCASSRSVAGKGGELFFGEGSRLTVL.

J is TRBJ2-3 and V is TRBV29-1; 14 nucleotides align to TRBD2. The junction had 23 bases not matched to a gene; V was cut back by 6 bases and J by 3 bases. The germline V gene has CDR1 SQVTM and CDR2 ANQGSEA. CDR3 length: 21 amino acids. In nucleotides, the CDR3 is TGCAGCGTAGACAGACTAGCGGGAGGGTCTGGCCCTCCGTTGTGGACAGATACGCAGTATTTT. Its protein product is CSVDRLAGGSGPPLWTDTQYF.

This chain connects TRBV29-1 to TRBJ1-5, with a tentative D call TRBD1 (6 bases). V lost 4 bases and J lost 11, with 15 bases in between. Per germline, CDR1 SQVTM and CDR2 ANQGSEA. The CDR3 length is 12 residues. The CDR3 DNA is TGCAGCGTTGGGACAGACACAGGGACCCAGCATTTT. Translation gives CSVGTDTGTQHF.

The J gene is TRBJ1-1, the V gene TRBV6-1, with 10 positions matching TRBD1. Germline V gives CDR1 MNHNS, CDR2 SASEGT. V trimming: 5 bases; J trimming: 2 bases; junction bases outside the gene matches: 5. The CDR3 spans 15 residues. The DNA of the CDR3 is TGTGCCAGCAGTTACCGGGACAGGGGAAACACTGAAGCTTTCTTT. This sequence encodes CASSYRDRGNTEAFF.

This sequence joins TRBV18 and TRBJ2-7, with D possibly being TRBD1 or TRBD2 (5 bases each). Trimming removed 3 bases from V and 3 bases from J, with 9 bases in between. The CDR3 runs 13 residues. Germline lookup yields CDR1 KGHSH and CDR2 LQKENI. The CDR3, as DNA: TGTGCCAGCTCACCCGGGGCAGGCTACGAGCAGTACTTC. Translating gives CASSPGAGYEQYF.

Written as DNA, the CDR3 is TGTGCCATCAGTGAGTCGTTCGCAGGGTTAAACTATGGCTACACCTTC. As protein: CAISESFAGLNYGYTF. The chain combines TRBV10-3 with TRBJ1-2; a weak D match, TRBD1 (5 bases). Germline values: CDR1 ENHRY, CDR2 SYGVKD. The CDR3 is 16 residues long. Trimming pared 0 bases from V and 2 bases from J, leaving 13 bases between.

This clonotype was seen a few times. The gene calls are TRBV10-3 and TRBJ2-3; D call uncertain. The CDR3 is 14 residues long. Germline CDR1 is ENHRY and CDR2 is SYGVKD. V lost 7 bases and J lost 0, with 11 bases in between. In DNA form, the CDR3 reads TGTGCCATCACTAAGACGTCTAGCACAGATACGCAGTATTTT. Translating it yields CAITKTSSTDTQYF.

The chain is built from TRBV19 and TRBJ2-5; TRBD2 agrees at 9 bases. V shed 4 bases, J shed 3 bases, and the junction held 15 bases outside the gene matches. Germline values: CDR1 LNHDA, CDR2 SQIVND (reference sequence). This CDR3 is 18 amino acids long. The CDR3 bases are TGTGCCAGTAGTAGAGGACTAGCGCCAAACCAAGAAAAAGAGACCCAGTACTTC. Amino acids: CASSRGLAPNQEKETQYF.

This clonotype was seen repeatedly, ten times or more. J is TRBJ1-4 and V is TRBV15; 9 nucleotides match TRBD1. J was trimmed by 6 bases and V by 0 bases; bases with no gene match: 2. The CDR3 is 15 residues long. From germline, CDR1 is LNHNV and CDR2 YYDKDF (reference sequence). The CDR3 here is CATSRDGTGYEKLFF. DNA of the CDR3: TGTGCCACCAGCAGAGACGGGACAGGGTATGAAAAACTGTTTTTT.

This clonotype was picked up a small number of times. The J gene is TRBJ2-7, the V gene TRBV5-1, with TRBD2 identical over 13 bases. V lost 5 bases and J lost 2; bases outside the gene matches: 4. The CDR3 covers 15 residues. Germline loops: CDR1 SGHRS, CDR2 YFSETQ. The CDR3 spells CASRAGTSGTYEQYF. Here the CDR3 DNA reads TGCGCCAGCAGGGCCGGGACTAGCGGGACCTACGAGCAGTACTTC. The variable domain in full, with the rest retrieved from reference TRBV5-1 and TRBJ2-7, is KAGVTQTPRYLIKTRGQQVTLSCSPISGHRSVSWYQQTPGQGLQFLFEYFSETQRNKGNFPGRFSGRQFSNSRSEMNVSTLELGDSALYLCASRAGTSGTYEQYFGPGTRLTVT.

This clonotype is medium-sized within its sample. The chain couples TRBV12-3 or TRBV12-4 to TRBJ2-7; a weak D match, TRBD1 (6 bases). The CDR3 runs to 13 residues. V was trimmed by 2 bases and J by 2 bases, leaving 7 bases between them. CDR3 region: CASSLQGTYEQYF. CDR3 in DNA: TGTGCCAGCAGTTTACAGGGGACCTACGAGCAGTACTTC.

This clonotype has more than one count but fewer than ten. The V and J genes are TRBV27 and TRBJ1-1; TRBD1 matches at 10 bases. The CDR3 is 15 amino acids. Germline CDR1 and CDR2: MNHEY and SMNVEV (reference sequence). V lost 0 bases, J lost 4 bases, and 2 bases stayed unmatched. The CDR3, as DNA: TGTGCCAGCAGTTTATCGGGACAGGGGAGCACTGAAGCTTTCTTT. Residues: CASSLSGQGSTEAFF.